This T cell receptor (beta chain) comes out of a study of T cells after yellow fever vaccination. The V gene end was trimmed by 3 bases and the J gene end by 5 bases; junction bases not matched to a gene: 10. CDR1 is SGHRS and CDR2 is YFSETQ in the germline V gene. The CDR3 runs to 17 residues. This clonotype came up many times. Each CDR3 protein is one row after TCRdb ran MiXCR on the 5' RACE reads. The sample has under 15,000 distinct CDR3 sequences, less than 7.5% seen once; the top ten hold 1.6%. Material: PBMCs, either bulk or a sorted T-cell subset (CD4+, CD8+, memory, or dextramer-sorted; not recorded which), obtained on the day of the yellow fever booster vaccination. The receptor comes from a young man who received the YFV17D yellow fever vaccine. The V call is TRBV5-1, the J call TRBJ1-6; 8 bases match TRBD1. CDR3 DNA: TGCGCCAGCAGCTACGACAGGGGTTCAGGGCATAATTCACCCCTCCACTTT. Protein product: CASSYDRGSGHNSPLHF.